The next 30 T cell receptor beta chains were all read from a single sample in a study of chemoradiotherapy in HPV16-positive cancers. Generated by immunoSEQ multiplex PCR, the TCRdb table keeps only in-frame clones and is missing some. The sample has about 15,000 clones, roughly 80% seen once. The specimen was taken from a patient who underwent chemoradiotherapy. The receptors stem from a human donor with HPV-associated anogenital cancer.

The chain combines TRBV15 with TRBJ2-7; D not resolved. Germline CDR1 and CDR2: LNHNV and YYDKDF (reference sequence). The CDR3 is 14 amino acids. The ends were cut back, 1 base at V and 6 bases at J, with 13 bases in the middle. The CDR3 loop is CATSRAEIPGEQYF. CDR3 nucleotides: TGTGCCACCAGCAGAGCAGAGATTCCCGGCGAGCAGTACTTC. The entire variable domain, with the rest obtained from reference TRBV15 and TRBJ2-7, is as follows: DAMVIQNPRYQVTQFGKPVTLSCSQTLNHNVMYWYQQKSSQAPKLLFHYYDKDFNNEADTPDNFQSRRPNTSFCFLDIRSPGLGDTAMYLCATSRAEIPGEQYFGPGTRLTVT.

V usage is TRBV4-1 and J usage is TRBJ2-7, with a tentative D call TRBD2 (5 bases). The CDR3 sequence is 15 residues long. Trimming took off 1 base at V and 2 bases at J, with 12 bases between the two ends. CDR1 is MGHRA, CDR2 YSYEKL, per germline. For the CDR3, the DNA is TGCGCCAGCAGCCAAGTGGTGGGAGTAACCTACGAGCAGTACTTC. Encoded protein: CASSQVVGVTYEQYF.

J is TRBJ2-3 and V is TRBV5-4; a possible D gene is TRBD1 (5 bases). This CDR3 is 17 amino acids long. V dropped 4 bases and J dropped 0 bases, with 18 bases sitting between them. From germline, CDR1 is SGHNT and CDR2 YYREEE (reference sequence). CDR3 residues: CASSTKLAGASTDTQYF. CDR3 nucleotides: TGTGCCAGCAGCACAAAATTAGCTGGGGCGAGCACAGATACGCAGTATTTT.

CDR3 loop: CASSLARNTGELFF. The CDR3 DNA follows: TGTGCCAGCAGCTTGGCCAGGAACACCGGGGAGCTGTTTTTT. The chain recombines TRBV7-2 with TRBJ2-2, with unresolved D. CDR3 length: 14 amino acids. V lost 3 bases to trimming and J lost 1 base, with 6 bases between them. CDR1 is SGHTA, CDR2 FQGNSA, per germline.

The chain couples TRBV11-2 to TRBJ2-5, with a possible D match to TRBD2 (5 bases). Trimming stripped 0 bases from V and 2 bases from J, with 10 bases between. The germline CDR1 and CDR2 sequences are SGHAT and FQNNGV. CDR3 size: 15 residues. The CDR3: CASSLDRGNQETQYF. Written as DNA, the CDR3 is TGTGCCAGCAGCTTAGATCGAGGGAATCAAGAGACCCAGTACTTC.

The gene calls are TRBV6-5 and TRBJ2-5; no definite D call. Germline V gives CDR1 MNHEY, CDR2 SVGAGI. This CDR3 spans 12 amino acids. Trimming took off 5 bases at V and 5 bases at J, with 9 bases between the two ends. The CDR3 nucleotides read TGTGCCAGCAGTCCCGATGGGGAGACCCAGTACTTC. Its protein is CASSPDGETQYF.

The chain combines TRBV18 with TRBJ2-2; D unresolved. CDR3 size: 13 residues. The germline V and J ends were trimmed by 4 bases and 0 bases, with 3 bases remaining between them. CDR1 is KGHSH, CDR2 LQKENI, per germline. CDR3 amino acids: CASSLPNTGELFF. Here the CDR3 DNA reads TGTGCCAGCTCACTGCCGAACACCGGGGAGCTGTTTTTT.

This chain connects TRBV18 to TRBJ1-1; the D gene is possibly TRBD1 (6 bases). The CDR3 extends over 18 amino acids. The germline gives CDR1 KGHSH, CDR2 LQKENI. Trimming shortened V by 6 bases and J by 1 base, and 24 bases separated the two germline ends. The CDR3 region has the DNA TGTGCCAGCTCCCTAGATTTTGGGGACAACGGAAGGAACACTGAAGCTTTCTTT. Encoded protein: CASSLDFGDNGRNTEAFF.

This chain links TRBV15 with TRBJ1-2; the D is unclear. CDR1 and CDR2 (germline): LNHNV, YYDKDF (reference sequence). The V end lost 0 bases, the J end lost 1 base, and 6 bases lay between the germline ends. There are 14 residues in the CDR3. In DNA form, the CDR3 reads TGTGCCACCAGCAGAGACAGGTTTAACTATGGCTACACCTTC. Residues: CATSRDRFNYGYTF.

J is TRBJ2-2 and V is TRBV11-2, with 8 bases identical to TRBD2. The CDR3 runs 14 residues. V shed 11 bases and J 0 bases; nucleotides not matched to a gene: 5. Germline lookup yields CDR1 SGHAT and CDR2 FQNNGV. The CDR3 loop is CAAAGLANTGELFF. CDR3 bases: TGTGCCGCGGCGGGACTAGCGAACACCGGGGAGCTGTTTTTT.

The V call is TRBV9, the J call TRBJ1-5; D ambiguous. This CDR3 is built from 11 residues. V was pared by 8 bases and J by 7 bases, with 10 bases between. Germline V gives CDR1 SGDLS, CDR2 YYNGEE. CDR3 protein: CARMGRQPQHF. DNA of the CDR3: TGTGCCAGAATGGGAAGGCAGCCCCAGCATTTT.

The chain couples TRBV11-2 to TRBJ2-3; D is possibly TRBD1 (6 bases). There are 16 residues in the CDR3. The germline V gene has CDR1 SGHAT and CDR2 FQNNGV. V gave up 1 base and J gave up 0 bases, with 11 bases separating them. For the CDR3, the DNA is TGTGCCAGCAGCTTAGGGACAGCCACTAGCACAGATACGCAGTATTTT. Its translation is CASSLGTATSTDTQYF. The variable domain in full, completed from reference TRBV11-2 and TRBJ2-3, reads EAGVAQSPRYKIIEKRQSVAFWCNPISGHATLYWYQQILGQGPKLLIQFQNNGVVDDSQLPKDRFSAERLKGVDSTLKIQPAKLEDSAVYLCASSLGTATSTDTQYFGPGTRLTVL.

The chain recombines TRBV25-1 with TRBJ1-1; the D is unclear. Germline CDR1 is MGHDK and CDR2 is SYGVNS. The CDR3 consists of 14 residues. V was pared by 3 bases and J by 9 bases, with 17 bases between. The CDR3, as DNA: TGTGCCAGCAGTGAGGGCGGAACAACTCCCAAAGCTTTCTTT. The encoded protein is CASSEGGTTPKAFF.

This clone has a single count. This chain joins TRBV7-9 and TRBJ1-5; D unclear. V lost 4 bases, J lost 3 bases, and 13 bases lay in between. The CDR3 has 15 amino acids. From germline, CDR1 is SEHNR and CDR2 FQNEAQ (reference sequence). CDR3 coding DNA: TGTGCCAGCAGCTCCCAGGAAGGTTACAATCAGCCCCAGCATTTT. This translates into CASSSQEGYNQPQHF.

The chain has TRBV18 and TRBJ2-3; D unclear. The V end was cut by 4 bases, the J end by 6 bases, with 2 bases between. This CDR3 has 10 residues. Germline CDR1 KGHSH, CDR2 LQKENI. The CDR3 protein is CASSQDTQYF. CDR3 coding DNA: TGTGCCAGCTCACAGGATACGCAGTATTTT.

The gene calls are TRBV7-8 and TRBJ1-2; 12 nucleotides line up with TRBD1. Trimming took 0 bases from V and 8 from J; bases not matched to a gene: 10. Germline V gives CDR1 SGHVS, CDR2 FQNEAQ. The CDR3 extends over 17 amino acids. This chain's CDR3 is CASSLASWGQGAGGYTF. CDR3 in DNA: TGTGCCAGCAGCTTAGCGTCTTGGGGACAGGGGGCAGGGGGCTACACCTTC.

The chain carries TRBV7-2 and TRBJ1-2; D possibly corresponds to TRBD1 (6 bases). V lost 6 bases and J lost 8, with 19 bases in between. The CDR3 extends over 14 amino acids. The germline V gene encodes CDR1 SGHTA and CDR2 FQGNSA. The CDR3 DNA is TGTGCCAGCAGTTTTCAGGGACAAGGGCGCGGCTACACCTTC. Its protein is CASSFQGQGRGYTF.

The chain carries TRBV7-2 and TRBJ2-2; 7 bases agree with TRBD2. Germline V gene data show CDR1 as SGHTA and CDR2 as FQGNSA. The CDR3 length is 14 residues. V lost 6 bases and J lost 5; bases outside the gene matches: 6. For the CDR3, the DNA is TGTGCCAGCAGGAGGGAGGGTTATACCGGGGAGCTGTTTTTT. Translating it yields CASRREGYTGELFF.

V usage is TRBV4-2 and J usage is TRBJ2-1, with D hard to call. The CDR3 covers 14 residues. CDR1 is LGHNA, CDR2 YNFKEQ, per germline. The V end was cut by 0 bases, the J end by 6 bases, with 9 bases between. The CDR3 DNA reads TGTGCCAGCAGCCAAGATCGGGCGCTCAATGAGCAGTTCTTC. Protein: CASSQDRALNEQFF.

The CDR3 spells CASSVGQVGTEAFF. The CDR3 nucleotides read TGTGCCAGCAGCGTAGGACAGGTGGGCACTGAAGCTTTCTTT. The chain employs TRBV9 and TRBJ1-1, with TRBD1 as a possible D gene (6 bases). V lost 0 bases and J lost 4, with 10 bases in between. In germline, CDR1 is SGDLS, CDR2 YYNGEE. The CDR3 consists of 14 residues.

The chain combines TRBV7-2 with TRBJ1-2, with 7 bases aligning to TRBD1. V lost 3 bases, J lost 3 bases, and 1 base stayed unmatched. The germline CDR1 and CDR2 sequences are SGHTA and FQGNSA. The length of the CDR3 is 13 residues. CDR3 sequence (DNA): TGTGCCAGCAGCTTGGGGACAGACTATGGCTACACCTTC. The encoded protein is CASSLGTDYGYTF.

This chain links TRBV29-1 with TRBJ1-1; the D is unclear. With 6 bases removed from V and 4 bases from J, the gap between germline ends came to 12 bases. The CDR3 length is 12 residues. Looked up from germline, CDR1 is SQVTM and CDR2 is ANQGSEA. The DNA for the CDR3 is TGCAGCGTCCGGTTAGCCGTCACTGAAGCTTTCTTT. It is translated as CSVRLAVTEAFF. The full variable domain, with the rest looked up from reference TRBV29-1 and TRBJ1-1, is SAVISQKPSRDICQRGTSLTIQCQVDSQVTMMFWYRQQPGQSLTLIATANQGSEATYESGFVIDKFPISRPNLTFSTLTVSNMSPEDSSIYLCSVRLAVTEAFFGQGTRLTVV.

The chain couples TRBV7-9 to TRBJ1-1; D ambiguous. V was trimmed by 8 bases and J by 0 bases, leaving 10 bases between them. The V gene's germline CDR1 is SEHNR and CDR2 FQNEAQ (reference sequence). The CDR3 runs to 13 residues. CDR3 protein: CASGSTLNTEAFF. DNA for the CDR3: TGTGCCAGCGGCAGTACCTTGAACACTGAAGCTTTCTTT.

This clone was seen more than once but under ten times. CDR3 loop: CASSLGSGGIHEQYF. Written as DNA, the CDR3 is TGTGCCAGCAGCTTAGGCAGCGGGGGGATTCACGAGCAGTACTTC. The rearrangement joins TRBV7-9 to TRBJ2-7, with 9 bases identical to TRBD2. Germline lookup yields CDR1 SEHNR and CDR2 FQNEAQ (reference sequence). This CDR3 is 15 amino acids long. After removal of 1 base from V and 5 bases from J, the junction contained 6 bases not matched to a gene.

The gene calls are TRBV25-1 and TRBJ1-2; D gene ambiguous. This CDR3 comprises 15 residues. Germline CDR1 reads MGHDK; CDR2 reads SYGVNS. The V gene lost 2 bases and the J gene lost 6 bases, with 16 bases spanning the gap. CDR3 sequence (DNA): TGTGCCAGCAGTGAACCCCCCCCGGGTCTCCATGGCTACACCTTC. Its translation: CASSEPPPGLHGYTF.

The CDR3 loop reads CASSETGPNTGELFF. DNA for the CDR3: TGTGCCAGCAGTGAGACAGGGCCGAACACCGGGGAGCTGTTTTTT. V usage is TRBV25-1 and J usage is TRBJ2-2; 7 positions agree with TRBD1. V gave up 3 bases and J gave up 0 bases; unmatched junction bases: 1. Per germline, CDR1 MGHDK and CDR2 SYGVNS. The CDR3 extends over 15 amino acids.

For the CDR3, the DNA is TGTGCCAGCAGTGATTATACCATGGAGCAGTACTTC. This gives the protein CASSDYTMEQYF. V gene TRBV6-6 combines with J gene TRBJ2-7; D is undetermined. The CDR3 extends over 12 amino acids. V was pared by 5 bases and J by 7 bases, with 12 bases between. Germline lookup yields CDR1 MNHNY and CDR2 SVGAGI (reference sequence).

V and J are TRBV7-3 and TRBJ2-3, with no clear D. The V gene's germline CDR1 is SGHTA and CDR2 FQGTGA. This CDR3 comprises 14 residues. Between the trimmed V and J ends, which lost 1 base and 4 bases, there was a span of 9 bases. The CDR3 loop is CASSLIPGSDTQYF. The CDR3 DNA sequence: TGTGCCAGCAGCTTAATCCCGGGTTCAGATACGCAGTATTTT.

V gene TRBV9 combines with J gene TRBJ2-3, with TRBD2 as a possible D gene (5 bases). The CDR3 contains 13 residues. The ends were cut back, 2 bases at V and 7 bases at J, with 11 bases in the middle. CDR1 is SGDLS and CDR2 is YYNGEE in the germline V gene. The CDR3 loop is CASSVDTSYTQYF. CDR3 DNA sequence: TGTGCCAGCAGCGTCGACACTAGTTATACGCAGTATTTT.

This clone was detected only once. The CDR3 spells CATSRDVETQYF. The CDR3 DNA reads as TGTGCCACCAGCAGAGATGTGGAGACCCAGTACTTC. This chain uses TRBV15 with TRBJ2-5, with D hard to call. Germline CDR1 and CDR2: LNHNV and YYDKDF (reference sequence). The CDR3 sequence is 12 residues long. Trimming removed 0 bases at V and 5 bases at J, with 4 bases between.